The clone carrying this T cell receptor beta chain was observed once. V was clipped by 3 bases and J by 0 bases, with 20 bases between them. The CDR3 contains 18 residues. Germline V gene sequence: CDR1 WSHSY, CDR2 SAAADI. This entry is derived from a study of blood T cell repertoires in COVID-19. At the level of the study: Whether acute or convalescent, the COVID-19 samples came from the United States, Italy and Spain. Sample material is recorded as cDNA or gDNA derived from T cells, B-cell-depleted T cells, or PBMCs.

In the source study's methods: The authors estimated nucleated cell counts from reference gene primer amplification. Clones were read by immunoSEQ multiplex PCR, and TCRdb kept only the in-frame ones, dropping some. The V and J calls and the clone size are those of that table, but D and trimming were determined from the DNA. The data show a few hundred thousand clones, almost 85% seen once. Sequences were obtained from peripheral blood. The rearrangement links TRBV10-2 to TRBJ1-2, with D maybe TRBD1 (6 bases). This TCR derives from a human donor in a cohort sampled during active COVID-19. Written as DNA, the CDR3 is TGCGCCAGCAGTGACGGGGGGGGCTCAGCGGCGGCTAACTATGGCTACACCTTC. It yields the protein CASSDGGGSAAANYGYTF.